Here is one T cell receptor beta chain with its context. The sample originates from a study of cytomegalovirus exposure and HLA in healthy donors. On the study more broadly: Early released data comprised 80 million or so unique TCRs from HLA-typed donors.

The PCR ran on 60 Vbeta and 13 Jbeta primers. The table came from immunoSEQ multiplex PCR; TCRdb's copy has only in-frame clones and leaves some out. The data show 120,000 to 150,000 clones, 55% to 70% seen once. The CDR3 covers 12 residues. V was clipped by 4 bases and J by 6 bases, with 8 bases between them. CDR1 and CDR2 from the germline V gene are SGHDT and YYEEEE. The material sequenced was PBMCs. This chain joins TRBV5-6 and TRBJ1-5; D unclear. This sequence was found in a woman aged 25 to 39 in good health and CMV-seropositive. The CDR3 bases are TGTGCCAGCAGCCTATCGAGTCAGCCCCAGCATTTT. It translates to CASSLSSQPQHF.